These 30 T cell receptor beta chains came from one sample sequenced in a study of cytomegalovirus exposure and HLA in healthy donors (dated by TCRdb to 2015 to 2018). Libraries were prepared through the immunoSEQ multiplex PCR assay. The multiplex PCR relied on a mix of 60 forward primers for TCR Vbeta segments and 13 reverse primers for TCR Jbeta segments. Imported from immuneACCESS, the table was reduced by TCRdb to in-frame sequences with V and J called. These copies leave out some clones; in studies compared against another copy, an unresolved V gene accounts for under half, and the cause of the remainder is not known. The sample table records about 200,000 clones; roughly 80% of these occur just once. Just under 3% of the sample rests with the top ten. The specimen sequenced was PBMCs. The receptors were sampled from a woman under 40 in good health and CMV-seronegative.

This clone has only one observation. CDR3: CASSIGVAGDNDNEQFF. CDR3 DNA sequence: TGTGCCAGTAGTATAGGAGTAGCGGGAGATAACGACAATGAGCAGTTCTTC. V usage is TRBV19 and J usage is TRBJ2-1; 9 nucleotides agree with TRBD2. Trimming cost V 1 base and J 5 bases; bases outside gene matches: 9. Germline lookup yields CDR1 LNHDA and CDR2 SQIVND (reference sequence). This CDR3 comprises 17 residues.

The genes are TRBV19 and TRBJ2-7; 10 nucleotides align to TRBD2. CDR3 length: 15 amino acids. Looked up from germline, CDR1 is LNHDA and CDR2 is SQIVND (reference sequence). V was pared by 6 bases and J by 6 bases, with 11 bases of the junction left unmatched. The CDR3 sequence is CASSLRSGRALEQYF. The CDR3 DNA is TGTGCCAGTAGCTTACGGAGCGGGAGGGCCCTCGAGCAGTACTTC.

The J gene is TRBJ2-2, the V gene TRBV6-4, with a possible D match to TRBD2 (5 bases). The germline CDR1 and CDR2 sequences are MRHNA and SNTAGT. Deletions cut 2 bases from V and 0 bases from J, with 10 bases between. The CDR3 runs to 16 residues. Written as DNA, the CDR3 is TGTGCCAGCAGTGACGTTGGGAGATCGAACACCGGGGAGCTGTTTTTT. This translates into CASSDVGRSNTGELFF.

This clone has just a few counts. V usage is TRBV29-1 and J usage is TRBJ2-1, with 10 bases matching TRBD2. The germline V gene encodes CDR1 SQVTM and CDR2 ANQGSEA. CDR3 length: 15 residues. The V and J ends lost 8 bases and 1 base, in that order; junction bases with no gene match: 8. CDR3 sequence: CSSRLAGLSYNEQFF. As DNA, the CDR3 is TGCAGCTCGAGACTAGCGGGTTTATCCTACAATGAGCAGTTCTTC.

This chain joins TRBV9 and TRBJ1-6, with a weak D call TRBD1 (5 bases). The CDR3 contains 16 residues. The germline V gene encodes CDR1 SGDLS and CDR2 YYNGEE. The V end was cut by 0 bases, the J end by 6 bases, with 13 bases between. In DNA form, the CDR3 reads TGTGCCAGCAGCGTAGGGGTGGGGGGGGGTAATTCACCCCTCCACTTT. Residues: CASSVGVGGGNSPLHF.

The chain has TRBV30 and TRBJ1-3, with 8 bases fitting TRBD1. Losses at the gene ends were 8 bases for V and 2 bases for J; bases not matched to a gene: 5. The CDR3 has 13 amino acids. From germline, CDR1 is GTSNPN and CDR2 SVGIG (reference sequence). The CDR3 protein is CARTTGAGNTIYF. As DNA, the CDR3 is TGTGCCCGGACGACAGGGGCTGGAAACACCATATATTTT.

The rearrangement uses TRBV5-1 and TRBJ2-7, with D perhaps TRBD2 (6 bases). CDR3 length: 16 residues. Trimming pared 0 bases from V and 0 bases from J, leaving 13 bases between. Germline V gene data show CDR1 as SGHRS and CDR2 as YFSETQ. As DNA, the CDR3 is TGCGCCAGCAGCTTGGCGTCGGGAGCGCCCTCCTACGAGCAGTACTTC. Encoded protein: CASSLASGAPSYEQYF.

A single count supports this clone. This chain links TRBV30 with TRBJ1-1, with D possibly matching TRBD1 (6 bases). The CDR3 loop spans 11 amino acids. The germline gives CDR1 GTSNPN, CDR2 SVGIG (reference sequence). Trimming took off 1 base at V and 11 bases at J, with 11 bases between the two ends. In DNA, the CDR3 is TGTGCCTGGAGTGGGTGGGGGCTGGCTTTCTTT. The encoded protein is CAWSGWGLAFF.

The chain links TRBV30 to TRBJ2-1; 16 bases fit TRBD2. This CDR3 is 18 amino acids long. V lost 4 bases, J lost 6 bases, and 12 bases stayed unmatched. Looked up from germline, CDR1 is GTSNPN and CDR2 is SVGIG (reference sequence). CDR3 residues: CAWNLPGLAGGRCNEQFF. For the CDR3, the DNA is TGTGCCTGGAATCTCCCGGGACTAGCGGGAGGGAGGTGCAATGAGCAGTTCTTC. Together with reference TRBV30 and TRBJ2-1, the CDR3 gives the full variable domain: SQTIHQWPATLVQPVGSPLSLECTVEGTSNPNLYWYRQAAGRGLQLLFYSVGIGQISSEVPQNLSASRPQDRQFILSSKKLLLSDSGFYLCAWNLPGLAGGRCNEQFFGPGTRLTVL.

The rearrangement uses TRBV5-6 and TRBJ2-7; D uncertain. The CDR3 is 15 amino acids. Germline-derived CDR1 and CDR2 are SGHDT and YYEEEE. Between the trimmed V and J ends, which lost 2 bases and 7 bases, there was a span of 19 bases. The CDR3: CASSFSSAPSGEQYF. CDR3 nucleotides: TGTGCCAGCAGCTTCTCCAGCGCTCCCAGTGGGGAGCAGTACTTC.

The V gene is TRBV16, the J gene TRBJ1-2; possible D gene TRBD1, 5 bases. The CDR3 is 14 residues long. Germline CDR1 is KGHSY and CDR2 is FQNENV. V was pared by 8 bases and J by 6 bases, with 19 bases between. This CDR3 reads CASWGRTTENGYTF. The CDR3 coding sequence is TGTGCCAGCTGGGGCAGGACAACGGAGAATGGCTACACCTTC.

This clone was picked up one time. The chain has TRBV6-5 and TRBJ1-5; D is unclear. Per germline, CDR1 MNHEY and CDR2 SVGAGI. V was trimmed by 6 bases and J by 3 bases, leaving 9 bases between them. This CDR3 region has 13 residues. The CDR3 loop reads CASSTDYNQPQHF. CDR3 bases: TGTGCCAGCAGCACGGACTACAATCAGCCCCAGCATTTT.

This chain joins TRBV5-6 and TRBJ1-1; maybe TRBD1 (5 bases). CDR1 is SGHDT and CDR2 is YYEEEE in the germline V gene. Trimming stripped 2 bases from V and 0 bases from J, with 14 bases between. This CDR3 is built from 16 residues. This CDR3 reads CASSFGQRVMNTEAFF. The CDR3 nucleotides are TGTGCCAGCAGCTTTGGACAAAGAGTAATGAACACTGAAGCTTTCTTT.

For the CDR3, the DNA is TGTGCCAGCAGTAGGACAGGGTTCGATCAGCCCCAGCATTTT. Amino acid sequence: CASSRTGFDQPQHF. This chain connects TRBV9 to TRBJ1-5; TRBD1 matches 8 bases. V was pared by 5 bases and J by 5 bases, with 6 bases of the junction left unmatched. Germline V lookup: CDR1 SGDLS, CDR2 YYNGEE. There are 14 residues in the CDR3.

Here the CDR3 DNA reads TGTGCCAGCAGTCGGGATGAGCAGTTCTTC. Translated: CASSRDEQFF. The chain recombines TRBV7-9 with TRBJ2-1; D unclear. The CDR3 covers 10 residues. The germline V gene has CDR1 SEHNR and CDR2 FQNEAQ (reference sequence). V gave up 6 bases and J gave up 8 bases, with 5 bases separating them.

The chain is built from TRBV19 and TRBJ1-5, with 9 bases fitting TRBD1. The V segment lost 2 bases and the J segment 2 bases; nucleotides outside the gene matches: 4. Germline loops: CDR1 LNHDA, CDR2 SQIVND (reference sequence). The CDR3 is 16 residues long. The CDR3 loop reads CASSIWDREGNQPQHF. CDR3 sequence (DNA): TGTGCCAGTAGTATATGGGACAGGGAGGGCAATCAGCCCCAGCATTTT.

The rearrangement links TRBV19 to TRBJ2-1, with 10 bases that match TRBD2. The junction had 14 bases not matched to a gene; V was cut back by 5 bases and J by 10 bases. Germline V gene data show CDR1 as LNHDA and CDR2 as SQIVND (reference sequence). The length of the CDR3 is 16 residues. The CDR3 sequence is CASSLLGSLAGAEQFF. The CDR3 coding sequence is TGTGCCAGTAGTCTTTTAGGGAGCCTAGCGGGAGCAGAGCAGTTCTTC.

This clone has a handful of counts. The rearrangement uses TRBV19 and TRBJ1-4; D gene ambiguous. This CDR3 contains 13 residues. Deletions cut 6 bases from V and 4 bases from J, with 9 bases between. Germline CDR1 is LNHDA and CDR2 is SQIVND (reference sequence). CDR3 in amino acids: CASSEVFNEKLFF. CDR3 DNA: TGTGCCAGTAGCGAGGTCTTTAATGAAAAACTGTTTTTT.

The chain is built from TRBV21-1 and TRBJ2-5; the table names TRBD2, a call not compared with the DNA. TRBV21-1 counts as a pseudogene. The CDR3 contains 14 residues. CDR3 loop: CASSKAGRRGTQYF. CDR3 DNA sequence: TGTGCCAGCAGCAAAGCGGGGAGGAGGGGGACCCAGTACTTC.

Here the CDR3 DNA reads TGTGCCTGGAGCTTTTTTTGGAACACTGAAGCTTTCTTT. Translated: CAWSFFWNTEAFF. The rearrangement joins TRBV30 to TRBJ1-1; D unresolved. There are 13 residues in the CDR3. The germline V and J ends were trimmed by 3 bases and 1 base, with 9 bases remaining between them. Germline CDR1 reads GTSNPN; CDR2 reads SVGIG (reference sequence).

This clone showed up just a few times. The chain carries TRBV30 and TRBJ2-1; D perhaps matches TRBD2 (5 bases). This CDR3 has 16 residues. Trimming removed 0 bases at V and 0 bases at J, with 12 bases between. Germline assignment: CDR1 GTSNPN and CDR2 SVGIG (reference sequence). The CDR3 loop reads CAWSVRGLSSYNEQFF. CDR3 bases: TGTGCCTGGAGTGTACGAGGGCTCAGCTCCTACAATGAGCAGTTCTTC.

This clone is a singleton in its sample. This sequence joins TRBV5-1 and TRBJ2-2; 11 nucleotides agree with TRBD2. CDR3 size: 16 residues. The V and J ends lost 4 bases and 7 bases, in that order; junction bases with no gene match: 9. From germline, CDR1 is SGHRS and CDR2 YFSETQ. Here the CDR3 reads CASSPLAGGPIGELFF. The CDR3 nucleotides read TGCGCCAGCAGCCCATTAGCGGGGGGGCCTATCGGGGAGCTGTTTTTT.

The chain recombines TRBV7-9 with TRBJ2-1; TRBD2 matches 8 bases. Germline V gene data show CDR1 as SEHNR and CDR2 as FQNEAQ (reference sequence). With V trimmed by 5 bases and J by 7 bases, 10 bases remained unmatched. The CDR3 covers 15 residues. Here the CDR3 reads CASSPRGVHSNEQFF. The CDR3 region has the DNA TGTGCCAGCAGCCCGCGGGGGGTACATTCGAATGAGCAGTTCTTC. Looking up the rest from reference TRBV7-9 and TRBJ2-1 gives the full variable domain: DTGVSQNPRHKITKRGQNVTFRCDPISEHNRLYWYRQTLGQGPEFLTYFQNEAQLEKSRLLSDRFSAERPKGSFSTLEIQRTEQGDSAMYLCASSPRGVHSNEQFFGPGTRLTVL.

This clone was detected a few times. The V call is TRBV5-4, the J call TRBJ2-7; 7 bases match TRBD2. Germline CDR1 is SGHNT and CDR2 is YYREEE (reference sequence). This CDR3 is 14 amino acids long. Unmatched junction bases numbered 9, after V lost 4 bases and J lost 5 bases. The CDR3 bases are TGTGCCAGCAGCAGTTACACGGGAGGTCACGAGCAGTACTTC. Its translation is CASSSYTGGHEQYF.

The chain links TRBV10-2 to TRBJ2-2; 11 nucleotides align to TRBD2. V shed 5 bases, J shed 1 base, and the junction held 3 bases outside the gene matches. The CDR3 spans 16 residues. Germline lookup yields CDR1 WSHSY and CDR2 SAAADI. The CDR3 region is CASSRGLAGNTGELFF. For the CDR3, the DNA is TGCGCCAGCAGTCGTGGACTAGCGGGGAACACCGGGGAGCTGTTTTTT.

This clone was observed a handful of times. The chain uses TRBV6-1 and TRBJ2-7; 12 nucleotides align to TRBD2. CDR3 length: 14 amino acids. Germline assignment: CDR1 MNHNS and CDR2 SASEGT. V dropped 4 bases and J dropped 3; count of bases not matched to a gene: 1. Here the CDR3 reads CASSGTSGIYEQYF. The CDR3, as DNA: TGTGCCAGCAGTGGGACTAGCGGGATCTACGAGCAGTACTTC.

This clone came up once. V and J are TRBV4-1 and TRBJ2-6; D call uncertain. This CDR3 is 17 amino acids long. Germline CDR1 is MGHRA and CDR2 is YSYEKL. Trimming removed 1 base from V and 4 bases from J, with 14 bases in between. CDR3 sequence reads: CASSQVIGVSGANVLTF. The DNA for the CDR3 is TGCGCCAGCAGCCAAGTAATCGGTGTGTCGGGGGCCAACGTCCTGACTTTC.

The J gene is TRBJ2-4, the V gene TRBV15; D remains ambiguous. This CDR3 region has 14 residues. Trimming took 9 bases from V and 3 from J, leaving 15 bases between them. Germline CDR1 and CDR2: LNHNV and YYDKDF (reference sequence). CDR3 bases: TGTGCCACTACGGTGGGTCTAGGCAAAAACATTCAGTACTTC. It yields the protein CATTVGLGKNIQYF.

This clone is a singleton in its sample. The V gene is TRBV7-2, the J gene TRBJ2-7; D is perhaps TRBD1 (6 bases). This CDR3 is built from 15 residues. V was cut by 1 base and J by 2 bases, with 12 bases left in between. Germline V gene lookup returns CDR1 SGHTA and CDR2 FQGNSA. The CDR3 nucleotides read TGTGCCAGCAGCTTAGGAGGGGGTCCTGCCTACGAGCAGTACTTC. Protein sequence: CASSLGGGPAYEQYF.

This chain uses TRBV6-5 with TRBJ1-3; D possibly corresponds to TRBD1 (6 bases). CDR3 length equals 16 residues. Deletions cut 2 bases from V and 0 bases from J, with 11 bases between. Germline V gene sequence: CDR1 MNHEY, CDR2 SVGAGI. The CDR3 DNA reads as TGTGCCAGCAGTTACGGGGGACATGCCTCTGGAAACACCATATATTTT. This gives the protein CASSYGGHASGNTIYF.